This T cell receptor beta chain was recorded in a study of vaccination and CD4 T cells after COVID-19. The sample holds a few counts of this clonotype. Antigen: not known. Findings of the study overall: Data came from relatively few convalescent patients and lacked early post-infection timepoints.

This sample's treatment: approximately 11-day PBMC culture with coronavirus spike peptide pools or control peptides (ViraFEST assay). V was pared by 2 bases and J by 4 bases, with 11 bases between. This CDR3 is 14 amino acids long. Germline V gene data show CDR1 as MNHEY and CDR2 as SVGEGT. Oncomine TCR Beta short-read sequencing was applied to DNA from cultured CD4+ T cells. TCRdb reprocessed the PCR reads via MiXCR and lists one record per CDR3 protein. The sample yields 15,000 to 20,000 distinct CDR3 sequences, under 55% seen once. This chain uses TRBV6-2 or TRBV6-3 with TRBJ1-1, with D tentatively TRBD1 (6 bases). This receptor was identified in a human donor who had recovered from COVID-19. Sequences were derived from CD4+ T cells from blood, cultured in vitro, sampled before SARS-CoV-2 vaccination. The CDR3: CASSYGTGPTEAFF. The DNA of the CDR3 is TGTGCCAGCAGTTACGGAACAGGGCCCACTGAAGCTTTCTTT.